This paragraph reports one TCR beta chain. The antigen is unknown. A J-beta primer mix and a sample-barcoded 5' primer were used in a second PCR of about 6 to 12 cycles. TCRdb called the 5' RACE reads again in MiXCR, with one record for every CDR3 protein. Here the sample spans roughly 1.5 million distinct CDR3 sequences, 40% to 45% being singletons. The data were taken from a study of blood T cells in healthy people across ages. Findings and caveats of the study: The donors' CMV status was not determined, possibly confounding changes in expanded clonotypes. Higher naive T cell percentage went strongly together with higher TCR beta diversity. Long-lived donors exceeded aged donors in naive CD4+ cells and diversity.

This CDR3 spans 17 amino acids. V was clipped by 2 bases and J by 0 bases; unmatched bases: 7. Germline CDR1 SGDLS, CDR2 YYNGEE. Around 10 milliliters of peripheral blood were drawn from each donor. This chain links TRBV9 with TRBJ2-2; 7 positions agree with TRBD2. The sample consisted of blood. The receptor was isolated from a woman under 30 in good health. The CDR3, as DNA: TGTGCCAGCAGCGTCACGGGGGGAATCGCGAACACCGGGGAGCTGTTTTTT. Translating gives CASSVTGGIANTGELFF.